This TCR beta chain appears in the sequencing data of a study of blood T cells in healthy people across ages. Trimming left V 1 base short and J 4 bases short, with 14 bases between. The germline V gene encodes CDR1 SGHTA and CDR2 FQGNSA. The CDR3 totals 15 residues. For the second PCR, which ran for about 7 to 12 cycles, a sample-barcoded 5' primer and a J-beta primer mix were used. Each CDR3 protein is one row after TCRdb ran MiXCR on the 5' RACE reads. Altogether about 1.7 million distinct CDR3 sequences are present, 28% being singletons, with the ten largest covering 7.7%. The source of this sequence is a woman younger than 45 in good health. The chain couples TRBV7-2 to TRBJ2-7; D is possibly TRBD2 (6 bases). The sequenced sample consisted of blood. CDR3 sequence: CASSLDRGIRYEQYF. The CDR3 region has the DNA TGTGCCAGCAGCTTAGATCGGGGGATAAGGTACGAGCAGTACTTC.